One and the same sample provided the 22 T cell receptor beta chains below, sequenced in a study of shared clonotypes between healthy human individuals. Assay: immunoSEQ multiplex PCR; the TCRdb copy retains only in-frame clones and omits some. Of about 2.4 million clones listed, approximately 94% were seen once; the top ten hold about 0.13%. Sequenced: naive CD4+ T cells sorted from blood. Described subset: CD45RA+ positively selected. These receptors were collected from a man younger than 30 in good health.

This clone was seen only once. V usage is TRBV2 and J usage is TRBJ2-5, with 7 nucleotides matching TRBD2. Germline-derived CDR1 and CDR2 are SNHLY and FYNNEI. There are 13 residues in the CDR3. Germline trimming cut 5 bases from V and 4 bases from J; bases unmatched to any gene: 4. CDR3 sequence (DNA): TGTGCCAGCAGTCCCTCGGGGGGAGAGACCCAGTACTTC. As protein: CASSPSGGETQYF. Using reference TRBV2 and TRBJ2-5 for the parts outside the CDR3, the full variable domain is EPEVTQTPSHQVTQMGQEVILRCVPISNHLYFYWYRQILGQKVEFLVSFYNNEISEKSEIFDDQFSVERPDGSNFTLKIRSTKLEDSAMYFCASSPSGGETQYFGPGTRLLVL.

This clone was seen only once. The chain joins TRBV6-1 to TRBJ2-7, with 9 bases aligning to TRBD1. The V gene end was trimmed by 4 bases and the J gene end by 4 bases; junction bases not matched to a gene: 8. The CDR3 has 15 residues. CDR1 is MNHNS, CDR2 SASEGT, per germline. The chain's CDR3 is CASSVSGTGPYEQYF. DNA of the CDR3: TGTGCCAGCAGTGTCTCCGGGACAGGGCCTTACGAGCAGTACTTC.

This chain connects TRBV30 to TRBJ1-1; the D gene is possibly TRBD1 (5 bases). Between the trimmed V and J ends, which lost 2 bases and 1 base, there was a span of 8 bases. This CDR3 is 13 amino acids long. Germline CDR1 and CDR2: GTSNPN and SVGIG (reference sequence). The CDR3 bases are TGTGCCTGGAGTTGGCAGGGGAACACTGAAGCTTTCTTT. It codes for CAWSWQGNTEAFF.

The CDR3 sequence is CASMSGPGNTIYF. The CDR3 bases are TGTGCCAGCATGAGCGGCCCTGGAAACACCATATATTTT. This chain links TRBV5-4 with TRBJ1-3; D is undetermined. The germline V gene encodes CDR1 SGHNT and CDR2 YYREEE (reference sequence). V dropped 6 bases and J dropped 2 bases, with 9 bases sitting between them. The CDR3 contains 13 residues.

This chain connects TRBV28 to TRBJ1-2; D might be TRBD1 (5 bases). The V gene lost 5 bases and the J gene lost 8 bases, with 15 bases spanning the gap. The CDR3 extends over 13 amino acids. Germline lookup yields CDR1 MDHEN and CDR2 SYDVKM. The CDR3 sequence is CASSGQGWGGYTF. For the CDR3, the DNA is TGTGCCAGCAGTGGGCAGGGTTGGGGCGGCTACACCTTC.

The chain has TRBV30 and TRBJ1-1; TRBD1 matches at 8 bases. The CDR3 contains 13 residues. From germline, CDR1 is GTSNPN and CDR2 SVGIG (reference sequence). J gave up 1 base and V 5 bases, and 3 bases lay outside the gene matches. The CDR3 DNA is TGTGCCTGGGACAGGGGACCGAACACTGAAGCTTTCTTT. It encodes CAWDRGPNTEAFF.

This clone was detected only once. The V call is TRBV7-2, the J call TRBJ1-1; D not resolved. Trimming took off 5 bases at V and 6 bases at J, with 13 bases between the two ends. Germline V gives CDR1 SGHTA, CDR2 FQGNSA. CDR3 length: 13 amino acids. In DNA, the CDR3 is TGTGCCAGCAGCGGCTTGGTCGGGTCTGAAGCTTTCTTT. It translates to CASSGLVGSEAFF. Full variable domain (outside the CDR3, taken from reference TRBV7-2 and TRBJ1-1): GAGVSQSPSNKVTEKGKDVELRCDPISGHTALYWYRQSLGQGLEFLIYFQGNSAPDKSGLPSDRFSAERTGGSVSTLTIQRTQQEDSAVYLCASSGLVGSEAFFGQGTRLTVV.

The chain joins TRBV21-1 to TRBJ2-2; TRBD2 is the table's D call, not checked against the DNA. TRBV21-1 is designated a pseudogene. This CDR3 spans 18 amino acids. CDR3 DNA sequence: TGTGCCAGCAGCTTAACAATCTGGACTAGCGGGAGGTCCGGGGAGCTGTTTTTT. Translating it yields CASSLTIWTSGRSGELFF.

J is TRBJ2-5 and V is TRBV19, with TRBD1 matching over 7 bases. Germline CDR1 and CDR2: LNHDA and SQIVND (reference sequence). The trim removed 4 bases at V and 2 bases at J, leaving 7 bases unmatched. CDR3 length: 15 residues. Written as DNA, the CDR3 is TGTGCCAGTAGTACAGGGGGAATAGGGCAAGAGACCCAGTACTTC. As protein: CASSTGGIGQETQYF.

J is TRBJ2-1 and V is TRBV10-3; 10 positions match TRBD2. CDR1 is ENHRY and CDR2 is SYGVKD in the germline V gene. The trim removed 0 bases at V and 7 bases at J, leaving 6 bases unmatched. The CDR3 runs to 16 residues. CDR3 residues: CAISESLAGAQNEQFF. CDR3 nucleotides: TGTGCCATCAGTGAGTCGCTAGCGGGAGCTCAGAATGAGCAGTTCTTC.

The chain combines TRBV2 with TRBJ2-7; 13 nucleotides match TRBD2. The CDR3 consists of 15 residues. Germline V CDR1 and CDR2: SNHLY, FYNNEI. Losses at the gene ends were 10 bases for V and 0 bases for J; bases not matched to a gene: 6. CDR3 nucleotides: TGTGCCATGGGACTAGCGGGAACCTACTCCTACGAGCAGTACTTC. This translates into CAMGLAGTYSYEQYF.

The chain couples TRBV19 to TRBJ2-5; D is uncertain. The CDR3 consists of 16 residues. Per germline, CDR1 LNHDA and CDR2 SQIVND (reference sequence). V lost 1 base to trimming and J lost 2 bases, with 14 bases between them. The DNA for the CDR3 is TGTGCCAGTAGTATAGTTGGCCTGACAAGGCAAGAGACCCAGTACTTC. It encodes CASSIVGLTRQETQYF.

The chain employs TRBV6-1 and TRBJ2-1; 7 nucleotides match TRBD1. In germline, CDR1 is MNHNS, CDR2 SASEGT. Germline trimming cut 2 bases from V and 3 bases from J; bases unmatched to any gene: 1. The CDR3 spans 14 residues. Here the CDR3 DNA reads TGTGCCAGCAGTGAACAGGGGGTCTACAATGAGCAGTTCTTC. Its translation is CASSEQGVYNEQFF.

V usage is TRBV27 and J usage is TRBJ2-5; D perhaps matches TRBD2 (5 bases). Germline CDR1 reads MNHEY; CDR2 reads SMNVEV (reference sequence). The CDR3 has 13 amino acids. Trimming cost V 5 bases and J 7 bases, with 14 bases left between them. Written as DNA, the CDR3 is TGTGCCAGCAGTCCTTACCCCGGAGGGACCCAGTACTTC. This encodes CASSPYPGGTQYF.

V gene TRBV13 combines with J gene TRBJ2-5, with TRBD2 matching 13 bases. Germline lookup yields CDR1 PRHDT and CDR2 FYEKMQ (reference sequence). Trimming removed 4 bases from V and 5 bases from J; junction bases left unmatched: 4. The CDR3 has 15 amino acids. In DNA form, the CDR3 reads TGTGCCAGCAGCTCCCGGACTAGCGGGAGCGAGACCCAGTACTTC. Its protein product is CASSSRTSGSETQYF.

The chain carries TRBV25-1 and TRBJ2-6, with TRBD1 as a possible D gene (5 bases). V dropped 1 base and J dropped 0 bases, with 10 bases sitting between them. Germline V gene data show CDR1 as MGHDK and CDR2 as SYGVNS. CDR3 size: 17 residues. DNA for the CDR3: TGTGCCAGCAGTGAATCCAACAGGCCCTCTGGGGCCAACGTCCTGACTTTC. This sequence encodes CASSESNRPSGANVLTF.

CDR3 region: CATSRLSSGTTRGYNEQFF. For the CDR3, the DNA is TGTGCCACCAGCAGACTCTCTAGCGGGACTACTAGGGGTTACAATGAGCAGTTCTTC. The chain couples TRBV15 to TRBJ2-1; 9 bases map to TRBD2. The CDR3 is 19 amino acids. Germline V gene data show CDR1 as LNHNV and CDR2 as YYDKDF (reference sequence). J was trimmed by 4 bases and V by 2 bases; bases with no gene match: 15.

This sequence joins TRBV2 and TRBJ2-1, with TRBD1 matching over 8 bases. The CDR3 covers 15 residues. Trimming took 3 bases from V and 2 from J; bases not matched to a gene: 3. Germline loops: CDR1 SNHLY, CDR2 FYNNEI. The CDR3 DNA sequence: TGTGCCAGCAGTGACCGGACAGGGACCTACAATGAGCAGTTCTTC. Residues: CASSDRTGTYNEQFF.

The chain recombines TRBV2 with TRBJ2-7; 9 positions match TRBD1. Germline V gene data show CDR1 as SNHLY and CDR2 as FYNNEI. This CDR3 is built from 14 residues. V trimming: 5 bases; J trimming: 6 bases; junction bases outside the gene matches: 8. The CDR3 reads CASSTGQGKGEQYF. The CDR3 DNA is TGTGCCAGCAGTACGGGACAGGGCAAAGGCGAGCAGTACTTC.

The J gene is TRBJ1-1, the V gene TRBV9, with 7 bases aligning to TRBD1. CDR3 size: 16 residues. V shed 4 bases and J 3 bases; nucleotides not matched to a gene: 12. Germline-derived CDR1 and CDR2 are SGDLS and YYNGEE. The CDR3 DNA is TGTGCCAGCAGCCGGATGGAGGGACAGCGGTACACTGAAGCTTTCTTT. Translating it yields CASSRMEGQRYTEAFF.

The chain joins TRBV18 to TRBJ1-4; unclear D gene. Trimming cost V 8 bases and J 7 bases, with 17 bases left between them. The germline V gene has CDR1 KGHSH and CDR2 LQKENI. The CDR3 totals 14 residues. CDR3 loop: CASRRLAEGEKLFF. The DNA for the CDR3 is TGTGCCAGCCGACGGCTGGCTGAAGGTGAAAAACTGTTTTTT.

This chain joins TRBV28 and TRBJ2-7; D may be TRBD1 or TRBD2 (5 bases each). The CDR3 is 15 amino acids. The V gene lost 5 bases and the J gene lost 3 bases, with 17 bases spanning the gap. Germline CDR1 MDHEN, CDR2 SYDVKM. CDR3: CASSPQGAPRYEQYF. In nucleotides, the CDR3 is TGTGCCAGCAGTCCTCAGGGAGCCCCCCGCTACGAGCAGTACTTC.